This T cell receptor (beta chain) is drawn from a study of breast tumors, draining lymph nodes, adjacent tissues. TCRdb re-derived calls from the multiplex PCR reads in MiXCR, one entry per CDR3 protein. The sample contains under 350,000 distinct CDR3 sequences, around 30% of which appear only once. Study outcomes and limitations: Compared with lymph nodes, tumors were less diverse; compared with nontumor tissue, more. Most tumor T cells seemingly derive from lymph node, then expand in tumor.

This clonotype was detected many times. Its antigen is unidentified. Breast cancer patients provided tissue from their axillary draining lymph nodes. Trimming took off 8 bases at V and 2 bases at J, with 10 bases between the two ends. Germline V gene lookup returns CDR1 SQVTM and CDR2 ANQGSEA. The CDR3 totals 12 residues. This clonotype was sampled from a female donor with breast cancer. Some clones in this sample may be carry-over from other donors' samples. Sequencing was carried out using axillary lymph node tissue. The chain links TRBV29-1 to TRBJ1-3; D is possibly TRBD1 (6 bases). As DNA, the CDR3 is TGCAGCATCAGGGGTACTGGAAACACCATATATTTT. Amino acids: CSIRGTGNTIYF.